This T cell receptor (beta chain) was observed in a study of beta chain features in type 1 diabetes. This clone was seen a handful of times. Its antigen is undetermined. It was via CD45RO/CCR7/CD25/CD127/CD95/CD27 that CD4+ naive, central memory, regulatory and stem cell-like memory cells were sorted. Regarding the study as a whole: More deletions and fewer insertions at VDJ junctions were seen in type 1 diabetes patients. In comparison with healthy donors, patients had naive, central memory and Treg TCRB repertoires that appeared more similar. Type 1 diabetes patients showed a moderate but significant shortening of TCRB CDR3s in all four CD4+ subsets.

The whole isolated RNA underwent reverse transcription, so sequencing captured expressed TCRB transcripts. The assay was immunoSEQ multiplex PCR, and TCRdb's table has in-frame clones only and misses some. The sample includes 640,000 or so clones, roughly 12% of them seen just once. CDR1 LGHNA and CDR2 YNFKEQ come from the germline V gene. Between the trimmed V and J ends, which lost 2 bases and 8 bases, there was a span of 15 bases. The CDR3 covers 15 residues. This chain uses TRBV4-2 with TRBJ1-4, with D unresolved. The TCR sequence derives from a man younger than 35 with type 1 diabetes. Sequenced sample: naive CD4+ T cells from blood. CDR3 sequence (DNA): TGTGCCAGCAGCCAACCCTCGGTGCTAGACGAAAAACTGTTTTTT. It translates to CASSQPSVLDEKLFF.